These 10 T cell receptor beta chains originate from one sample sequenced in a study of Ad26.COV2.S vaccination and SARS-CoV-2 variants. As to treatment: approximately 18 received Ad26.COV2.S at low or high dose, single or two shots; roughly 5 received placebo; per-sample allocation not given. Following the first vaccine or placebo injection, samples were taken on day 63. Sequenced by immunoSEQ multiplex PCR; TCRdb stores in-frame clones only, minus some. The table records some 350,000 clones, around 83% of them present only once. The sequences come from peripheral blood, collected in a trial of Ad26.COV2.S vaccine versus placebo. The source is a person between 18 and 59 years old who received the Ad26.COV2.S COVID-19 vaccine or a placebo.

The chain has TRBV6-2 or TRBV6-3 and TRBJ2-7; D unresolved. This CDR3 comprises 12 residues. The germline V gene encodes CDR1 MNHEY and CDR2 SVGEGT. Trimming took off 6 bases at V and 4 bases at J, with 10 bases between the two ends. The CDR3 DNA sequence: TGTGCCAGCAGCCCGGAGAAATACGAGCAGTACTTC. Protein sequence: CASSPEKYEQYF.

The chain recombines TRBV11-2 with TRBJ2-7; D is perhaps TRBD1 or TRBD2 (5 bases each). CDR3 length: 14 amino acids. The germline CDR1 and CDR2 sequences are SGHAT and FQNNGV. The ends were cut back, 2 bases at V and 6 bases at J, with 14 bases in the middle. The CDR3 spells CASSLPGPGTEQYF. CDR3 DNA sequence: TGTGCCAGCAGCTTACCAGGACCAGGGACCGAGCAGTACTTC. The full variable domain, rest sourced from reference TRBV11-2 and TRBJ2-7, is EAGVAQSPRYKIIEKRQSVAFWCNPISGHATLYWYQQILGQGPKLLIQFQNNGVVDDSQLPKDRFSAERLKGVDSTLKIQPAKLEDSAVYLCASSLPGPGTEQYFGPGTRLTVT.

The CDR3 sequence: CASSIRADTQYF. The CDR3 DNA follows: TGTGCCAGCAGCATCCGTGCGGATACGCAGTATTTT. The chain recombines TRBV9 with TRBJ2-3, with no clear D. This CDR3 region has 12 residues. Germline CDR1 SGDLS, CDR2 YYNGEE. V lost 4 bases, J lost 6 bases, and 9 bases lay in between.

V gene TRBV28 combines with J gene TRBJ2-1, with D perhaps assigned TRBD1 or TRBD2 (6 bases each). CDR1 and CDR2 from the germline V gene are MDHEN and SYDVKM. Trimming took off 7 bases at V and 3 bases at J, with 13 bases between the two ends. The CDR3 covers 14 residues. DNA for the CDR3: TGTGCCAGCAAGGGGGGCGGGAACTACAATGAGCAGTTCTTC. Protein sequence: CASKGGGNYNEQFF.

The sample holds one count of this clone. The chain joins TRBV18 to TRBJ2-1; D may correspond to TRBD1 or TRBD2 (5 bases each). CDR1 is KGHSH, CDR2 LQKENI, per germline. This CDR3 has 14 amino acids. Trimming left V 3 bases short and J 8 bases short, with 14 bases between. The CDR3 DNA is TGTGCCAGCTCACCCGGGACCCCTAGGGATGAGCAGTTCTTC. Amino acids: CASSPGTPRDEQFF.

Of note for this clone: The identical CDR3 is also encoded by other nucleotide sequences in the sample. V usage is TRBV5-1 and J usage is TRBJ1-1; D unresolved. Trimming took 0 bases from V and 1 from J, leaving 10 bases between them. This CDR3 has 15 residues. Germline CDR1 is SGHRS and CDR2 is YFSETQ. For the CDR3, the DNA is TGCGCCAGCAGCTTGGTGGCAGGCGGGAACACTGAAGCTTTCTTT. Its translation: CASSLVAGGNTEAFF.

The V gene is TRBV12-5, the J gene TRBJ2-2; D gene ambiguous. Trimming removed 2 bases at V and 0 bases at J, with 7 bases between. Germline V CDR1 and CDR2: LGHNT, FRNRAP. The CDR3 is 15 amino acids. In nucleotides, the CDR3 is TGTGCTAGTGGTTTGCCGACAACGAACACCGGGGAGCTGTTTTTT. Protein: CASGLPTTNTGELFF. The variable domain in full, completed from reference TRBV12-5 and TRBJ2-2, reads DARVTQTPRHKVTEMGQEVTMRCQPILGHNTVFWYRQTMMQGLELLAYFRNRAPLDDSGMPKDRFSAEMPDATLATLKIQPSEPRDSAVYFCASGLPTTNTGELFFGEGSRLTVL.

This clone occurred once. The V gene is TRBV27, the J gene TRBJ1-1; D is perhaps TRBD1 (5 bases). The CDR3 contains 14 residues. V lost 10 bases and J 0 bases, leaving 15 bases between the germline ends. Germline V gives CDR1 MNHEY, CDR2 SMNVEV (reference sequence). CDR3 sequence reads: CATKARQLNTEAFF. The CDR3, as DNA: TGTGCCACCAAGGCCCGACAGCTGAACACTGAAGCTTTCTTT.

The chain has TRBV7-2 and TRBJ1-1; TRBD1 aligns across 8 bases. Germline assignment: CDR1 SGHTA and CDR2 FQGNSA. CDR3 length: 12 amino acids. J gave up 8 bases and V 6 bases, and 5 bases lay outside the gene matches. CDR3 amino acids: CASRATGAEAFF. CDR3 in DNA: TGTGCCAGCAGAGCGACAGGGGCAGAAGCTTTCTTT.

The chain has TRBV7-6 and TRBJ1-2; tentatively, D is TRBD1 (5 bases). Trimming shortened V by 3 bases and J by 5 bases, and 10 bases separated the two germline ends. Germline lookup yields CDR1 SGHVS and CDR2 FNYEAQ. The CDR3 runs to 13 residues. DNA for the CDR3: TGTGCCAGCAGCTTGGGGGAAGGATATGGCTACACCTTC. It yields the protein CASSLGEGYGYTF.